The rows below give T cell receptor beta chains drawn from one sample of a study of preoperative IRX-2 immunotherapy in early breast cancer. TCRdb keeps only in-frame clones here, not all; method: immunoSEQ multiplex PCR. The data hold some 5,000 clones, with over 60% observed a single time. The sequencing here drew on tumor tissue, taken before IRX-2 immunotherapy. These receptors all come from a human donor with breast cancer. The CDR3 runs from the conserved cysteine through the conserved F or W. D genes are given only for firm matches. Expanded clones are given a class, and other clones once, few, many or no size at all.

clone_size | j_call | d_call | v_call | cdr3_nt | cdr3_aa
. | TRBJ2-1 | TRBD2 | TRBV29-1 | TGCAGCGTTGAAACCGGGACTAGCGGTTACTCCTACAATGAGCAGTTCTTC | CSVETGTSGYSYNEQFF
. | TRBJ2-1 | . | TRBV6-8 | TGTGCCAGCAGTTCGGAGTTCTCCTACAATGAGCAGTTCTTC | CASSSEFSYNEQFF
. | TRBJ1-2 | TRBD1 | TRBV7-6 | TGTGCCAGCAGCCCACCTACGGACAGGACCGTTAACTATGGCTACACCTTC | CASSPPTDRTVNYGYTF
. | TRBJ2-6 | TRBD1 | TRBV6-1 | TGTGCCAGCAGTGAAGGACAGGGAATCTCTGGGGCCAACGTCCTGACTTTC | CASSEGQGISGANVLTF
once | TRBJ1-5 | TRBD1 | TRBV6-8 | TGTGCCAGCGGACAGGGGAACCAGCCCCAGCATTTT | CASGQGNQPQHF
once | TRBJ2-7 | TRBD1 | TRBV28 | TGTGCCAGCAGTTGGGGGGACAGGGCCTACGAGCAGTACTTC | CASSWGDRAYEQYF
. | TRBJ1-2 | . | TRBV28 | TGTGCCAGCAGCTTTTTGGCCCCTGTAGGGGGTGGCTACACCTTC | CASSFLAPVGGGYTF
. | TRBJ2-7 | . | TRBV10-3 | TGTGCCATCAGTGCCGGGACACTAACTGGCGAGCAGTACTTC | CAISAGTLTGEQYF
. | TRBJ2-5 | . | TRBV28 | TGTGCCAGCATGGAAGGGCTAGAATCCGAGACCCAGTACTTC | CASMEGLESETQYF
. | TRBJ2-2 | TRBD2 | TRBV19 | TGTGCCAGTAGTATTTCGGGCGGGAGTGTAACCGGGGAGCTGTTTTTT | CASSISGGSVTGELFF
. | TRBJ2-3 | . | TRBV7-1 | TGTGCCAGCAGCTTAGAACCCACGGTCAGAAGCACAGATACGCAGTATTTT | CASSLEPTVRSTDTQYF
. | TRBJ2-7 | . | TRBV14 | TGTGCCAGCAGCCAAGTCCGGGACAACCTCTACGAGCAGTACTTC | CASSQVRDNLYEQYF
. | TRBJ2-7 | TRBD2 | TRBV19 | TGTGCCAGTAGTACGGGACTAGCGGGAGGCACACCCACCTACGAGCAGTACTTC | CASSTGLAGGTPTYEQYF
. | TRBJ2-7 | TRBD1 | TRBV12-5 | TGTGCCACTGCGGATGCTCACAGGGGCTCCGACGAGCAGTACTTC | CATADAHRGSDEQYF
few | TRBJ2-1 | TRBD2 | TRBV12-5 | TGTGCCAGCACCACGTGGGGGGGGAACAATGAGCAGTTCTTC | CASTTWGGNNEQFF
. | TRBJ1-2 | . | TRBV28 | TGTGCCAGCAGCCCGGTGGGACGGTATGGCTACACCTTC | CASSPVGRYGYTF
. | TRBJ2-7 | TRBD2 | TRBV6-8 | TGTGCCAGCAGTTACTCCTCGCCAATAGCGGGCGGTGTCTACGAGCAGTACTTC | CASSYSSPIAGGVYEQYF
. | TRBJ2-2 | . | TRBV6-8 | TGTGCCAGCAGTTACAGGACCGTGAACACCGGGGAGCTGTTTTTT | CASSYRTVNTGELFF
few | TRBJ2-7 | . | TRBV28 | TGTGCCAGCAGTTTAGGTAGCCGAATCTACGAGCAGTACTTC | CASSLGSRIYEQYF
few | TRBJ1-1 | . | TRBV12-5 | TGTGCTAGTGGCAACACAGGTGGCACTGAAGCTTTCTTT | CASGNTGGTEAFF
. | TRBJ2-7 | TRBD1 | TRBV14 | TGTGCCAGCAGCAAACTACAGGGGCCCTACGAGCAGTACTTC | CASSKLQGPYEQYF
. | TRBJ2-2 | . | TRBV28 | TGTGCCAGCAGTTTGACGGGGACCGGGGAGCTGTTTTTT | CASSLTGTGELFF
. | TRBJ2-2 | . | TRBV6-8 | TGTGCCAGCAGTTACTCCCAGGGTTTAGAGAACACCGGGGAGCTGTTTTTT | CASSYSQGLENTGELFF
once | TRBJ2-3 | . | TRBV6-8 | TGTGCCATCAGCCCGGGAGCTAGCACAGATACGCAGTATTTT | CAISPGASTDTQYF
. | TRBJ2-3 | TRBD1 | TRBV18 | TGTGCCAGCTCAGCGACAGGGCCAGATACGCAGTATTTT | CASSATGPDTQYF
once | TRBJ2-7 | TRBD1 | TRBV28 | TGTGCCAGTCGGACAGGGGGAATGTACGAGCAGTACTTC | CASRTGGMYEQYF
few | TRBJ2-7 | TRBD2 | TRBV7-7 | TGTGCCAGCAGCCAATCAACAGCGGGATCGAACTACGAGCAGTACTTC | CASSQSTAGSNYEQYF
. | TRBJ2-1 | TRBD2 | TRBV6-8 | TGTGCCAGCAGTTACTCGGCGGGAGAGCTGGGAAATGAGCAGTTCTTC | CASSYSAGELGNEQFF
. | TRBJ2-7 | . | TRBV19 | TGTGCCAGTAGAAAAGATGCTTACGAGCAGTACTTC | CASRKDAYEQYF
. | TRBJ1-5 | . | TRBV6-8 | TGTGCCAGCAGTCACGACAGATGGAATCAGCCCCAGCATTTT | CASSHDRWNQPQHF
. | TRBJ2-7 | . | TRBV6-8 | TGTGCCAGCAGTGGGAGGACAGACTACGAGCAGTACTTC | CASSGRTDYEQYF
. | TRBJ1-5 | TRBD1 | TRBV28 | TGTGCCAGCAGGGCTGCAGGGGGCTCTAGTCAGCCCCAGCATTTT | CASRAAGGSSQPQHF
. | TRBJ2-1 | TRBD2 | TRBV28 | TGTGCCAGCAGTCCCCCCAGCGGGATTTACAATGAGCAGTTCTTC | CASSPPSGIYNEQFF
few | TRBJ2-7 | . | TRBV6-8 | TGTGCCATCGCCCGGGAGCTCTCCTACGAGCAGTACTTC | CAIARELSYEQYF
. | TRBJ1-5 | . | TRBV6-8 | TGTGCCAGCAGGGAAGACGGACCTAGCAATCAGCCCCAGCATTTT | CASREDGPSNQPQHF
few | TRBJ2-3 | . | TRBV5-1 | TGCGCCAGCAGGTCAGGACTGCTTGGCACAGATACGCAGTATTTT | CASRSGLLGTDTQYF
. | TRBJ1-2 | . | TRBV5-1 | TGCGCCAGCAGCCGGGCAGGTGGGGAGGCAAGCTATGGCTACACCTTC | CASSRAGGEASYGYTF
. | TRBJ1-4 | TRBD1 | TRBV19 | TGTGCCAGTGACAGGGTGGGCCGGAGAGGTGAAAAACTGTTTTTT | CASDRVGRRGEKLFF
. | TRBJ2-7 | TRBD2 | TRBV6-8 | TGTGCCAGCAGACCCCCGGGACTAGGGTCTCACGAGCAGTACTTC | CASRPPGLGSHEQYF
few | TRBJ2-3 | . | TRBV10-3 | TGTGCCATCAGTGAGCGGTCAGATACGCAGTATTTT | CAISERSDTQYF